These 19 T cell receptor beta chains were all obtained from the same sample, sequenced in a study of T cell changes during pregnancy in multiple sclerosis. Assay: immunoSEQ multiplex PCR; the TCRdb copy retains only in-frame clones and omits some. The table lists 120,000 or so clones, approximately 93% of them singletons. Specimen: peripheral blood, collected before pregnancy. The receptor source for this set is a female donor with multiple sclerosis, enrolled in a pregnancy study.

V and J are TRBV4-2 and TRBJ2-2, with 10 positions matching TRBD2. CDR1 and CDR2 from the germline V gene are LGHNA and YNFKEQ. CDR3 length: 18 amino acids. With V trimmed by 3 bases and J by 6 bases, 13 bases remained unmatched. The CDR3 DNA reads TGTGCCAGCAGCCAGACTACGGGGGGAGCGGGAGGGGCCGGGGAGCTGTTTTTT. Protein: CASSQTTGGAGGAGELFF.

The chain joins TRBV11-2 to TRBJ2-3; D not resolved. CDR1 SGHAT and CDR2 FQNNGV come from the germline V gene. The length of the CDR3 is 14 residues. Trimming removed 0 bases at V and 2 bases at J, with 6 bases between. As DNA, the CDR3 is TGTGCCAGCAGCTTAGATGTTTACACAGATACGCAGTATTTT. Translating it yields CASSLDVYTDTQYF.

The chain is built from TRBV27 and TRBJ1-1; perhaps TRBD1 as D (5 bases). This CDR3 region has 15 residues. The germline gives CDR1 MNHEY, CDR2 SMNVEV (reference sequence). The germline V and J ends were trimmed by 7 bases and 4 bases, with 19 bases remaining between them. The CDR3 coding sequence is TGTGCCAGCACCCCTGGGCCAGGGATCTCCACTGAAGCTTTCTTT. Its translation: CASTPGPGISTEAFF.

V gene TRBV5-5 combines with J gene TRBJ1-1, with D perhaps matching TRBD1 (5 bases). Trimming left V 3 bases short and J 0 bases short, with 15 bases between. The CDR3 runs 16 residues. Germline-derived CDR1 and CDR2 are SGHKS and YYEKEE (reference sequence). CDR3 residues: CASSSLGGSLNTEAFF. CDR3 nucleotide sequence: TGTGCCAGCAGCTCCCTGGGGGGGTCTTTGAACACTGAAGCTTTCTTT.

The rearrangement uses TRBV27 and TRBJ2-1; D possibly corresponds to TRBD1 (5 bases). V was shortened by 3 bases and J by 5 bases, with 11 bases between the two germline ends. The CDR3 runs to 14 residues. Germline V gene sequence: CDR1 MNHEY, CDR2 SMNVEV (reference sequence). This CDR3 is CASSLQGRDNEQFF. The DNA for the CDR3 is TGTGCCAGCAGTTTGCAGGGTAGGGACAATGAGCAGTTCTTC.

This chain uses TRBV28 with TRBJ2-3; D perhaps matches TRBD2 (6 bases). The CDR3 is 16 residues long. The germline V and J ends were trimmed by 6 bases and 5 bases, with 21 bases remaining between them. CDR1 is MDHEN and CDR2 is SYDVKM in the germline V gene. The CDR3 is CASRLARDPGGDTQYF. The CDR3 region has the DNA TGTGCCAGCAGACTAGCTAGGGACCCCGGGGGAGATACGCAGTATTTT.

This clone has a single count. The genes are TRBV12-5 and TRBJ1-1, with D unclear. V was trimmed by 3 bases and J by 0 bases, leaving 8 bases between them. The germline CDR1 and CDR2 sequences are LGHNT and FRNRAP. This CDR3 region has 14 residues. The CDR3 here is CASGFAGMNTEAFF. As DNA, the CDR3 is TGTGCTAGTGGTTTTGCGGGGATGAACACTGAAGCTTTCTTT.

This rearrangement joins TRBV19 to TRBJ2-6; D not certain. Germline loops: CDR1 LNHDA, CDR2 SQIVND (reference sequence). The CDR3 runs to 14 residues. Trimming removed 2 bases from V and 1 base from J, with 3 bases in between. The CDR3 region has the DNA TGTGCCAGTAGTATACAGTCTGGGGCCAACGTCCTGACTTTC. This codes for CASSIQSGANVLTF.

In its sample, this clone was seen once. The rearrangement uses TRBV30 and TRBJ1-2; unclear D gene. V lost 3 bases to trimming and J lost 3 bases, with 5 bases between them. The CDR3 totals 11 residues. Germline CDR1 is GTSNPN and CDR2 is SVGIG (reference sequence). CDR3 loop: CAWSADYGYTF. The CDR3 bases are TGTGCCTGGAGCGCGGACTATGGCTACACCTTC. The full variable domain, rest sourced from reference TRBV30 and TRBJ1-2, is SQTIHQWPATLVQPVGSPLSLECTVEGTSNPNLYWYRQAAGRGLQLLFYSVGIGQISSEVPQNLSASRPQDRQFILSSKKLLLSDSGFYLCAWSADYGYTFGSGTRLTVV.

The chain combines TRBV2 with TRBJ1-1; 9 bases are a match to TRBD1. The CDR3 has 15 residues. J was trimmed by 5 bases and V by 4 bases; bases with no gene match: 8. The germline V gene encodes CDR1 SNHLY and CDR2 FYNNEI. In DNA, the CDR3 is TGTGCCAGCAGTGTCCGGACAGGGGTCGGGACTGAAGCTTTCTTT. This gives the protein CASSVRTGVGTEAFF.

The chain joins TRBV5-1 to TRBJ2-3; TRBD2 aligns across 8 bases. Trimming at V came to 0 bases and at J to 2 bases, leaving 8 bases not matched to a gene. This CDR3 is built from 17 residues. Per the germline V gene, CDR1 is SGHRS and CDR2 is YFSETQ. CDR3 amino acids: CASSLGLASSSTDTQYF. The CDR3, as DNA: TGCGCCAGCAGCTTGGGACTAGCGTCGTCTTCCACAGATACGCAGTATTTT.

The CDR3 bases are TGTGCCAGCAGTTACTCGTGGGCTAGCCACTACGAGCAGTACTTC. Translating gives CASSYSWASHYEQYF. The chain employs TRBV6-5 and TRBJ2-7, with D perhaps matching TRBD2 (5 bases). This CDR3 has 15 residues. Deletions cut 0 bases from V and 3 bases from J, with 12 bases between. The germline CDR1 and CDR2 sequences are MNHEY and SVGAGI.

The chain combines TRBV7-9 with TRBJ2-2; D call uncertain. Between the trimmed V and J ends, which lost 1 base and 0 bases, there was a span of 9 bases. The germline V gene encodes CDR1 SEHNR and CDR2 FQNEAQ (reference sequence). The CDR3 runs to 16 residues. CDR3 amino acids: CASSLGHKANTGELFF. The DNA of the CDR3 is TGTGCCAGCAGCTTAGGACATAAGGCGAACACCGGGGAGCTGTTTTTT.

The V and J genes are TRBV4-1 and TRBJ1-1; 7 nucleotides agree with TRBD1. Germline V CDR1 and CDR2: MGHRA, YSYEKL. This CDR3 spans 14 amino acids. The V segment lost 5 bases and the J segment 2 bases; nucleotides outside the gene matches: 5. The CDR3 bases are TGCGCCAGCAGCTTCTGGACAGGAAACACTGAAGCTTTCTTT. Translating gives CASSFWTGNTEAFF.

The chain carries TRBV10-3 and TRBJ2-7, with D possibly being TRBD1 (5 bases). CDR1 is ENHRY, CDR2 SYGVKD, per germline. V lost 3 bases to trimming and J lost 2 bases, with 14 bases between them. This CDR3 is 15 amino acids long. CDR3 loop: CAISEGNRLAYEQYF. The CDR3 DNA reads TGTGCCATCAGTGAAGGGAACAGGCTCGCCTACGAGCAGTACTTC.

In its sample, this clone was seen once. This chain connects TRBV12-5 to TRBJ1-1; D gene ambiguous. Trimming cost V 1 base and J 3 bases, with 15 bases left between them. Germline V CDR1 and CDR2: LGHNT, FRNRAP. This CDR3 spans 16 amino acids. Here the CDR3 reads CASGLDPRRGDTEAFF. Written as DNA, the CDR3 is TGTGCTAGTGGTTTGGACCCGAGGCGGGGAGACACTGAAGCTTTCTTT. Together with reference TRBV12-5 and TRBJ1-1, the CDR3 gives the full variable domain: DARVTQTPRHKVTEMGQEVTMRCQPILGHNTVFWYRQTMMQGLELLAYFRNRAPLDDSGMPKDRFSAEMPDATLATLKIQPSEPRDSAVYFCASGLDPRRGDTEAFFGQGTRLTVV.

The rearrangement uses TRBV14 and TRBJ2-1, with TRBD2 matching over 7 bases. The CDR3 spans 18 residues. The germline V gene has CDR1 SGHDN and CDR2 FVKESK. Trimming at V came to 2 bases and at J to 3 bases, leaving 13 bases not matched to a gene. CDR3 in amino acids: CASSQRGVVTGDYNEQFF. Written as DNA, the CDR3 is TGTGCCAGCAGCCAACGGGGGGTGGTGACCGGGGACTACAATGAGCAGTTCTTC.

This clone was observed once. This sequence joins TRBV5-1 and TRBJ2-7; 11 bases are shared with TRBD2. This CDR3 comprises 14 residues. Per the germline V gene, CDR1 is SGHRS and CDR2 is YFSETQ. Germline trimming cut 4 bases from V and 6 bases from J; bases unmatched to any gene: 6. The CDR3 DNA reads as TGCGCCAGCAGCCAGACTAGCGGGGCTACCGAGCAGTACTTC. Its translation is CASSQTSGATEQYF.

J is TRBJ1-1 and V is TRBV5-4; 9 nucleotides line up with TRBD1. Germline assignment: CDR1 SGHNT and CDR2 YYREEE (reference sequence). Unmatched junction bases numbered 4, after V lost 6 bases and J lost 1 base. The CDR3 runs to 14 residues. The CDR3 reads CASNLQGANTEAFF. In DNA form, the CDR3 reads TGTGCCAGCAACTTACAGGGGGCGAACACTGAAGCTTTCTTT.